The source of this TCR beta chain is a study of blood T cell repertoires in COVID-19. Turning to the study itself: Some COVID-19 samples were acute and others convalescent; all came from the United States, Italy and Spain. In each case, the material was cDNA or gDNA derived from T cells, B-cell-depleted T cells, or PBMCs.

Authors' data handling: From reference gene primer amplification, estimates of nucleated cell counts were derived. Using immunoSEQ multiplex PCR, the repertoire was profiled, and TCRdb retains in-frame clones only, with some absent. V, J and clone size reflect that table, while D and trimming were determined from the DNA. Found here are a few hundred thousand clones, roughly 87% of them singletons; the top ten hold 2% to 2.5%. CDR3 length: 15 residues. CDR1 is MGHRA and CDR2 is YSYEKL in the germline V gene. J lost 4 bases, V lost 1 base, and 4 bases had no gene match. The clonotype originates from a woman aged 45-65 years who had recovered from COVID-19. This chain joins TRBV4-1 and TRBJ2-3; TRBD1 matches at 8 bases. Specimen: peripheral blood. The CDR3 nucleotides read TGCGCCAGCAGCCAAGTTCAGGGGGCGGCAGATACGCAGTATTTT. Encoded protein: CASSQVQGAADTQYF.